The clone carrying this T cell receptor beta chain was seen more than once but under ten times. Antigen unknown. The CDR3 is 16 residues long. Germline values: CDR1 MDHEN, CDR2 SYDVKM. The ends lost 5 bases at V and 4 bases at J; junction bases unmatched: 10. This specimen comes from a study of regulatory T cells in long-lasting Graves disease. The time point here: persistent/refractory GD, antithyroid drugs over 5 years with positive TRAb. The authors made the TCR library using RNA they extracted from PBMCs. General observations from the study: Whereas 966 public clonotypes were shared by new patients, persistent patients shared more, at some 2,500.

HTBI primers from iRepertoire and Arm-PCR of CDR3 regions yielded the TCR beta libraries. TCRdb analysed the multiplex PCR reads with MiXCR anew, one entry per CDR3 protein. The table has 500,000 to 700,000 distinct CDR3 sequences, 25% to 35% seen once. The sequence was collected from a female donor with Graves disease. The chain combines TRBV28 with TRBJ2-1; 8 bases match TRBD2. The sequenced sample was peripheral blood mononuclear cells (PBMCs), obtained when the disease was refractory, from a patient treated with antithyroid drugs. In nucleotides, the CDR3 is TGTGCCAGCAGTCACCCACTAGCGGTGGGATACAATGAGCAGTTCTTC. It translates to CASSHPLAVGYNEQFF.